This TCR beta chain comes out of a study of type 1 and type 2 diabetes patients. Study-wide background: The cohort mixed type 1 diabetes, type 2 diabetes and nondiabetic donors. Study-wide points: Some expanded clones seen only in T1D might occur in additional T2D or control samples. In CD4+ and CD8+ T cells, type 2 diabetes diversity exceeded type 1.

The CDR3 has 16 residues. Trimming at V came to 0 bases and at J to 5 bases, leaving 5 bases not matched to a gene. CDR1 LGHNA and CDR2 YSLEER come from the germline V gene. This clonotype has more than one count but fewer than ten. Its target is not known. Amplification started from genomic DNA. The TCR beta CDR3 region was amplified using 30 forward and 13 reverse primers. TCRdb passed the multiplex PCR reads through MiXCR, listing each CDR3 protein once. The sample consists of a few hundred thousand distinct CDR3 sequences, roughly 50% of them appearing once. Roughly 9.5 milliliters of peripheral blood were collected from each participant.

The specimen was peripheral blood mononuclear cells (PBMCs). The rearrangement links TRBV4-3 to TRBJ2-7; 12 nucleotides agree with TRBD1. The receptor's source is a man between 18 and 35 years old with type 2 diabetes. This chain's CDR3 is CASSQDLGQGANEQYF. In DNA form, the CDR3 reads TGCGCCAGCAGCCAAGATTTGGGACAGGGGGCCAACGAGCAGTACTTC.